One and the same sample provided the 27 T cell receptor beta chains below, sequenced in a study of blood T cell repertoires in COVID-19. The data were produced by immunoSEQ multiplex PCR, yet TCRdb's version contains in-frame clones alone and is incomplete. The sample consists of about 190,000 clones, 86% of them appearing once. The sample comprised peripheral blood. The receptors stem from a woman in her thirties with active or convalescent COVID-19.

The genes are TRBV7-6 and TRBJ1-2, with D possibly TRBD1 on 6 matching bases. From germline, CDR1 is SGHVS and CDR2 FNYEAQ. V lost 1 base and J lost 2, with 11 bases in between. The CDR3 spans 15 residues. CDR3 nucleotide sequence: TGTGCCAGCAGCTTAGATCCAGGGGAAAACTATGGCTACACCTTC. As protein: CASSLDPGENYGYTF. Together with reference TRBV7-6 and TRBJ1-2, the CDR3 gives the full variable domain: GAGVSQSPRYKVTKRGQDVALRCDPISGHVSLYWYRQALGQGPEFLTYFNYEAQQDKSGLPNDRFSAERPEGSISTLTIQRTEQRDSAMYRCASSLDPGENYGYTFGSGTRLTVV.

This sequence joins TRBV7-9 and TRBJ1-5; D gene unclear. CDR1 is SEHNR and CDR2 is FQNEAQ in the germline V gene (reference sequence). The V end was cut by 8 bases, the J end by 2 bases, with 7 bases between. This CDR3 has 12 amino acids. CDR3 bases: TGTGCCAGCGCGCGGGGCAATCAGCCCCAGCATTTT. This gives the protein CASARGNQPQHF. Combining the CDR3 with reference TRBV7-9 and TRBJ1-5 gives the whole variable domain DTGVSQNPRHKITKRGQNVTFRCDPISEHNRLYWYRQTLGQGPEFLTYFQNEAQLEKSRLLSDRFSAERPKGSFSTLEIQRTEQGDSAMYLCASARGNQPQHFGDGTRLSIL.

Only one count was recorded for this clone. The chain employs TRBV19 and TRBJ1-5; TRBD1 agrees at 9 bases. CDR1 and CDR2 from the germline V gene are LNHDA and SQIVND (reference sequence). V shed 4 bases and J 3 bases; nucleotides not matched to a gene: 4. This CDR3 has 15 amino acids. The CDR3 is CASSTDRGDNQPQHF. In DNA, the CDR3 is TGTGCCAGTAGTACGGACAGGGGTGACAATCAGCCCCAGCATTTT.

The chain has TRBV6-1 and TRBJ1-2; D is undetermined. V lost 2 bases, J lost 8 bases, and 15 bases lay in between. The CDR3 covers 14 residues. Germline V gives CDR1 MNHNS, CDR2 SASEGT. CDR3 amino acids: CASSEFHSIYGYTF. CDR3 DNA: TGTGCCAGCAGTGAATTCCACAGCATCTACGGCTACACCTTC.

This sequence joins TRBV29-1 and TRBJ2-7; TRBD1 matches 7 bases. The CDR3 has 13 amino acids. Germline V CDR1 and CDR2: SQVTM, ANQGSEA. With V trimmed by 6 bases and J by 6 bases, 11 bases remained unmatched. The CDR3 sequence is CSVRDRPVGEQYF. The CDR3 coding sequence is TGCAGCGTCCGGGACAGACCTGTTGGCGAGCAGTACTTC.

CDR3 protein: CASSFTHEQYF. The CDR3 DNA sequence: TGTGCCAGCAGTTTCACACATGAGCAGTACTTC. This chain uses TRBV28 with TRBJ2-7; D is unresolved. Germline CDR1 is MDHEN and CDR2 is SYDVKM. This CDR3 has 11 residues. Trimming cost V 3 bases and J 7 bases, with 7 bases left between them.

The CDR3 region has the DNA TGTGCCTGGAGTCCCGGGTTCACTGAAGCTTTCTTT. It encodes CAWSPGFTEAFF. This chain uses TRBV30 with TRBJ1-1; no clear D gene. CDR1 is GTSNPN and CDR2 is SVGIG in the germline V gene (reference sequence). There are 12 residues in the CDR3. Trimming cost V 2 bases and J 4 bases, with 8 bases left between them.

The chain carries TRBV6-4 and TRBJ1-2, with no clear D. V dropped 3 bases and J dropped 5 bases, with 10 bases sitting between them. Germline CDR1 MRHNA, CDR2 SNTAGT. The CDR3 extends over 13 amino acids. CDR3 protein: CASSEGRTYGYTF. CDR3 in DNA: TGTGCCAGCAGTGAGGGCAGGACTTATGGCTACACCTTC.

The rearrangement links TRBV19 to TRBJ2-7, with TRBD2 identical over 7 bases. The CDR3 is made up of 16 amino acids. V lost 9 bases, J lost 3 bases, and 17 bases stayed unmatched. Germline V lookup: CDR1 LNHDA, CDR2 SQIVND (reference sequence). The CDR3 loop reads CASARDVGTILYEQYF. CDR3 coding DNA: TGTGCCAGCGCACGAGACGTCGGGACTATACTCTACGAGCAGTACTTC.

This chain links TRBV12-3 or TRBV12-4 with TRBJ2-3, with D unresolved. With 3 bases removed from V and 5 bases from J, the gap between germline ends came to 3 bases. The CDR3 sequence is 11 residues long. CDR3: CASSFGDTQYF. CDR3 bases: TGTGCCAGCAGTTTCGGAGATACGCAGTATTTT.

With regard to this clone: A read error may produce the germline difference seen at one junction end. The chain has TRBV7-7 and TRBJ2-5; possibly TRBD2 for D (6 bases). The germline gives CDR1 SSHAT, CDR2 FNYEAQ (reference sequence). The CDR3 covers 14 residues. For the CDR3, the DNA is TGTGCTAGCAGCCGCTCAGGGACTGGAGAGACCCAGTACTTC. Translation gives CASSRSGTGETQYF. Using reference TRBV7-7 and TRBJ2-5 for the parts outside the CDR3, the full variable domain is GAGVSQSPRYKVTKRGQDVTLRCDPISSHATLYWYQQALGQGPEFLTYFNYEAQPDKSGLPSDRFSAERPEGSISTLTIQRTEQRDSAMYRCASSRSGTGETQYFGPGTRLLVL.

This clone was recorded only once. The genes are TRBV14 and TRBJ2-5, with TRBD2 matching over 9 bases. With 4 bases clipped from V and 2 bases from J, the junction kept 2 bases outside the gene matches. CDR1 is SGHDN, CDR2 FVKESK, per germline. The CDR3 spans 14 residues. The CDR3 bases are TGTGCCAGCAGCCTTGCGGGGGGGCAAGAGACCCAGTACTTC. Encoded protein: CASSLAGGQETQYF. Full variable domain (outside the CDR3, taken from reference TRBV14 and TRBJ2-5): EAGVTQFPSHSVIEKGQTVTLRCDPISGHDNLYWYRRVMGKEIKFLLHFVKESKQDESGMPNNRFLAERTGGTYSTLKVQPAELEDSGVYFCASSLAGGQETQYFGPGTRLLVL.

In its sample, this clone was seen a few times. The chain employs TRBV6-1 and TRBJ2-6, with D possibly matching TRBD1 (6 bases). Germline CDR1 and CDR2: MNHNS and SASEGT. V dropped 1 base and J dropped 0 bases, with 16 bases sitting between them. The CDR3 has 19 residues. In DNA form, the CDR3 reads TGTGCCAGCAGTGAAGATTTACGGGACATAGTCTCTGGGGCCAACGTCCTGACTTTC. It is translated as CASSEDLRDIVSGANVLTF.

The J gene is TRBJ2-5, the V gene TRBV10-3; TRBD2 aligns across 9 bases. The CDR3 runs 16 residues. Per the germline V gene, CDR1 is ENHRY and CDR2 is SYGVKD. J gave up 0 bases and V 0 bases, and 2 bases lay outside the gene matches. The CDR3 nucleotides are TGTGCCATCAGTGAGTCGACTAGCGGCTACCAAGAGACCCAGTACTTC. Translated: CAISESTSGYQETQYF.

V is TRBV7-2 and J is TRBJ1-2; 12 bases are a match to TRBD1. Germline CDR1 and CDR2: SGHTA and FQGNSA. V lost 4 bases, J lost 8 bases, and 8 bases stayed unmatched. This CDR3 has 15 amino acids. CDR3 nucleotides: TGTGCCAGCAGCTCCGGGACAGGGGGCCGGGAGGGCTACACCTTC. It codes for CASSSGTGGREGYTF.

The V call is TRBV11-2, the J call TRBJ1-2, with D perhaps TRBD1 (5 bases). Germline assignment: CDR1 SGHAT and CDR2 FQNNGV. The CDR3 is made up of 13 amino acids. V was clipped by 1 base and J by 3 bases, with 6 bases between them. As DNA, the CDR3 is TGTGCCAGCAGCTTAGCCAGGGACTATGGCTACACCTTC. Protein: CASSLARDYGYTF.

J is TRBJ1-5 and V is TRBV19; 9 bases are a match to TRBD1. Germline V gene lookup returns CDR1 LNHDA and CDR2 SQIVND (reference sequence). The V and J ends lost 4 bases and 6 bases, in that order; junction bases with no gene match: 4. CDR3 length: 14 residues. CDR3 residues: CASSRDRAFQPQHF. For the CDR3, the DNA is TGTGCCAGTAGTAGGGACAGGGCGTTTCAGCCCCAGCATTTT.

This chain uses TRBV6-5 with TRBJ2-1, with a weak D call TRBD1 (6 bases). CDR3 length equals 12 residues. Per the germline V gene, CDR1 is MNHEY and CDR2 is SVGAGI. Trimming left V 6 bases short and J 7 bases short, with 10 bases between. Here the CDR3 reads CASRTGTNEQFF. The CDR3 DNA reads TGTGCCAGCAGGACAGGAACTAATGAGCAGTTCTTC.

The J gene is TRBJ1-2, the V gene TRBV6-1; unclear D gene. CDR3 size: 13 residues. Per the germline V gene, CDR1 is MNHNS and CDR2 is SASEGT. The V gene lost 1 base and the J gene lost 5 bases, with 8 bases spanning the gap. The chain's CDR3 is CASSEGAIYGYTF. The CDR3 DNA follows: TGTGCCAGCAGTGAAGGGGCAATTTATGGCTACACCTTC.

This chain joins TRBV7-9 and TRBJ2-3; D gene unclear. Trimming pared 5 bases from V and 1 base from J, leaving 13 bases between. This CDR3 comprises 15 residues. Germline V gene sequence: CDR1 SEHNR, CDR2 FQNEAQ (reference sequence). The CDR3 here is CASSRGGSRTDTQYF. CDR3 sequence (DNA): TGTGCCAGCAGCCGCGGCGGATCCCGCACAGATACGCAGTATTTT.

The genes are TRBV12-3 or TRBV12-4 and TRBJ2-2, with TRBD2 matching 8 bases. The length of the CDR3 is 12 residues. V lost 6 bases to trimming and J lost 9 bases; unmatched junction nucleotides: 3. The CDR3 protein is CASSPGGRELFF. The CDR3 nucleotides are TGTGCCAGCAGCCCGGGGGGGAGGGAGCTGTTTTTT.

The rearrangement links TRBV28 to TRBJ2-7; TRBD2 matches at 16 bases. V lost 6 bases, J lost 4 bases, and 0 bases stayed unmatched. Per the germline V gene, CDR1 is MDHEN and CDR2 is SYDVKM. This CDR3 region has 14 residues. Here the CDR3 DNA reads TGTGCCAGCAGGGGACTAGCGGGAGGGTACGAGCAGTACTTC. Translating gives CASRGLAGGYEQYF.

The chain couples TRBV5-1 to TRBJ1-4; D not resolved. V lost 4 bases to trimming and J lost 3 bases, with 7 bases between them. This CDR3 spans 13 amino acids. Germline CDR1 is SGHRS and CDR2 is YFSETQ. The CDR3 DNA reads TGCGCCAGCAGCCCACAGCCTAATGAAAAACTGTTTTTT. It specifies CASSPQPNEKLFF.

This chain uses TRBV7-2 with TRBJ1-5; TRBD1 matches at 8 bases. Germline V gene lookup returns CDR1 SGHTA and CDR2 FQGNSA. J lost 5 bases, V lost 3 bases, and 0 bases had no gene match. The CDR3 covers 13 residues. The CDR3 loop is CASSLDRDQPQHF. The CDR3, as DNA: TGTGCCAGCAGCTTGGACAGGGATCAGCCCCAGCATTTT. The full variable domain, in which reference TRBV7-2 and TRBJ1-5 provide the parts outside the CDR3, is GAGVSQSPSNKVTEKGKDVELRCDPISGHTALYWYRQSLGQGLEFLIYFQGNSAPDKSGLPSDRFSAERTGGSVSTLTIQRTQQEDSAVYLCASSLDRDQPQHFGDGTRLSIL.

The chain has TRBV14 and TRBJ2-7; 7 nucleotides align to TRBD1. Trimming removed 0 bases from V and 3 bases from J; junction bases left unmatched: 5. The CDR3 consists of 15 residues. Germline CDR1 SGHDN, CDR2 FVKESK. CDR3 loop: CASSQDGDRIYEQYF. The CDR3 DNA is TGTGCCAGCAGCCAAGACGGGGACAGAATCTACGAGCAGTACTTC.

CDR3 sequence: CASSNRGGATYEQYF. As DNA, the CDR3 is TGTGCCAGTAGTAACCGGGGGGGGGCTACCTACGAGCAGTACTTC. The chain combines TRBV19 with TRBJ2-7; 8 bases agree with TRBD2. The CDR3 is 15 amino acids. The V and J ends lost 4 bases and 2 bases, in that order; junction bases with no gene match: 7. Germline V gene lookup returns CDR1 LNHDA and CDR2 SQIVND (reference sequence).

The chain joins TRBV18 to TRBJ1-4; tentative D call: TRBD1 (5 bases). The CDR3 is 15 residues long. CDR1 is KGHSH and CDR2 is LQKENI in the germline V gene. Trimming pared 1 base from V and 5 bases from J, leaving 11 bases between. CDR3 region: CASSPRGGENEKLFF. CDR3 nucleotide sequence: TGTGCCAGCTCACCACGGGGAGGGGAGAATGAAAAACTGTTTTTT.